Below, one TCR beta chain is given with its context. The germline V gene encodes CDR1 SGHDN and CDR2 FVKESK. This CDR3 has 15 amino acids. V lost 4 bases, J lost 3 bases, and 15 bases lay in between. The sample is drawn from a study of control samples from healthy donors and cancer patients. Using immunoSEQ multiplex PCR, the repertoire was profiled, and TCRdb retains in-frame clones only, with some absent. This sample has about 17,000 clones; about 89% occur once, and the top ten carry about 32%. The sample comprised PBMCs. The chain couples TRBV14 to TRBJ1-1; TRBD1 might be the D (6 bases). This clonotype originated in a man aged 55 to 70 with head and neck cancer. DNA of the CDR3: TGTGCCAGCAGCCGGGGGGGCCCAGGGGACACTGAAGCTTTCTTT. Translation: CASSRGGPGDTEAFF.